A single sample gave rise to the 30 T cell receptor beta chains below, sequenced in a study of identical twins. TCRdb passed the 5' RACE reads through MiXCR, listing each CDR3 protein once. The sample shows around 1.7 million distinct CDR3 sequences, around 29% of them seen only once. Sequenced: cord blood. The source of these receptors is a newborn girl in good health.

This clonotype occurred a few times. The chain has TRBV20-1 and TRBJ2-3; TRBD2 might be the D (6 bases). V lost 2 bases and J lost 4, with 16 bases in between. Germline V gene data show CDR1 as DFQATT and CDR2 as SNEGSKA (reference sequence). The CDR3 is made up of 15 amino acids. This CDR3 reads CSARPGLPFSDTQYF. The CDR3 bases are TGCAGTGCTAGACCTGGACTACCCTTTTCAGATACGCAGTATTTT.

This clonotype was seen a handful of times. The CDR3 DNA reads TGCAGTTCTCCCGGGTCCCCCTACACAGATACGCAGTATTTT. This encodes CSSPGSPYTDTQYF. The chain links TRBV20-1 to TRBJ2-3, with D unclear. The V gene lost 8 bases and the J gene lost 2 bases, with 17 bases spanning the gap. Germline CDR1 and CDR2: DFQATT and SNEGSKA (reference sequence). This CDR3 region has 14 residues.

The genes are TRBV6-1 and TRBJ2-5, with D unclear. There are 13 residues in the CDR3. Germline-derived CDR1 and CDR2 are MNHNS and SASEGT. Trimming stripped 7 bases from V and 2 bases from J, with 11 bases between. The DNA of the CDR3 is TGTGCCAGCACCACGACGGTACAAGAGACCCAGTACTTC. This encodes CASTTTVQETQYF.

The chain couples TRBV11-1 to TRBJ1-1; possibly TRBD1 for D (5 bases). CDR3 length equals 14 residues. Per germline, CDR1 SGHAT and CDR2 FQDESV (reference sequence). The V gene lost 5 bases and the J gene lost 4 bases, with 14 bases spanning the gap. Here the CDR3 reads CASSTRQRPTEAFF. In nucleotides, the CDR3 is TGTGCCAGCAGCACGCGACAGCGTCCCACTGAAGCTTTCTTT.

The rearrangement uses TRBV20-1 and TRBJ1-1; D call uncertain. Looked up from germline, CDR1 is DFQATT and CDR2 is SNEGSKA (reference sequence). The CDR3 runs 14 residues. V lost 5 bases, J lost 4 bases, and 17 bases lay in between. CDR3 region: CSAHRSSGSTEAFF. The CDR3 DNA reads as TGCAGTGCTCACCGTTCCTCTGGGAGCACTGAAGCTTTCTTT.

Remarks on this clonotype: At one end the junction does not follow the germline gene, possibly because of a read error. The V and J genes are TRBV6-1 and TRBJ1-1, with unresolved D. Germline lookup yields CDR1 MNHNS and CDR2 SASEGT. This CDR3 region has 14 residues. The CDR3 nucleotides read TGTGTCAGCAGTGCTCTTAACAGGAACACTGAAGCTTTCTTT. This translates into CVSSALNRNTEAFF.

The rearrangement links TRBV11-2 to TRBJ2-3, with a possible D match to TRBD1 (6 bases). This CDR3 has 14 residues. Germline V gene data show CDR1 as SGHAT and CDR2 as FQNNGV. The ends were cut back, 3 bases at V and 5 bases at J, with 12 bases in the middle. This chain's CDR3 is CASSLRSGEDTQYF. The CDR3 region has the DNA TGTGCCAGCAGCTTGCGGTCAGGGGAAGATACGCAGTATTTT.

The V and J genes are TRBV27 and TRBJ1-2, with 9 bases that match TRBD1. J lost 5 bases, V lost 2 bases, and 6 bases had no gene match. Per germline, CDR1 MNHEY and CDR2 SMNVEV (reference sequence). The CDR3 contains 15 residues. CDR3 DNA: TGTGCCAGCAGTTTAGTATTCGGGACAGGGTATGGCTACACCTTC. Its protein is CASSLVFGTGYGYTF.

The chain joins TRBV4-2 to TRBJ2-3; 8 bases align to TRBD1. The CDR3 sequence is 17 residues long. Losses at the gene ends were 4 bases for V and 1 base for J; bases not matched to a gene: 10. Germline V lookup: CDR1 LGHNA, CDR2 YNFKEQ. The CDR3, as DNA: TGTGCCAGCAGCCCGAACTCAAGGGACAGGCGCACAGATACGCAGTATTTT. Translated, it gives CASSPNSRDRRTDTQYF.

The CDR3 sequence: CASNQRLAGLRVFF. The CDR3 bases are TGTGCCAGCAATCAAAGACTAGCCGGTCTGAGGGTGTTCTTC. The gene calls are TRBV13 and TRBJ2-1, with TRBD2 identical over 7 bases. Trimming at V came to 7 bases and at J to 15 bases, leaving 18 bases not matched to a gene. Germline CDR1 reads PRHDT; CDR2 reads FYEKMQ (reference sequence). This CDR3 region has 14 residues. The full variable domain, with the rest looked up from reference TRBV13 and TRBJ2-1, is AAGVIQSPRHLIKEKRETATLKCYPIPRHDTVYWYQQGPGQDPQFLISFYEKMQSDKGSIPDRFSAQQFSDYHSELNMSSLELGDSALYFCASNQRLAGLRVFFGPGTRLTVL.

With respect to this clonotype: An end of the junction differs from the germline gene, which may be a read error. CDR3 sequence (DNA): TGTGCCAGCGGGTCCCTAGCGGGGAAGTCCTACGAGCGGTACTTC. Protein sequence: CASGSLAGKSYERYF. The V and J genes are TRBV7-9 and TRBJ2-7; TRBD2 agrees at 9 bases. The germline V gene has CDR1 SEHNR and CDR2 FQNEAQ (reference sequence). The CDR3 extends over 15 amino acids.

This clonotype was picked up many times. This chain connects TRBV20-1 to TRBJ2-7; 7 positions agree with TRBD2. CDR1 DFQATT and CDR2 SNEGSKA come from the germline V gene (reference sequence). The CDR3 runs 14 residues. V lost 2 bases and J lost 4; bases outside the gene matches: 8. The CDR3 sequence: CSARSSGRGYEQYF. The CDR3 region has the DNA TGCAGTGCTAGATCTAGCGGTAGGGGATACGAGCAGTACTTC.

This chain uses TRBV27 with TRBJ2-3; 11 bases map to TRBD2. Trimming removed 5 bases from V and 4 bases from J; junction bases left unmatched: 8. The length of the CDR3 is 16 residues. Germline CDR1 and CDR2: MNHEY and SMNVEV (reference sequence). The CDR3 loop reads CASSPNSGRAPDTQYF. DNA for the CDR3: TGTGCCAGCAGTCCCAATAGCGGGAGGGCCCCAGATACGCAGTATTTT.

The V gene is TRBV5-1, the J gene TRBJ1-2, with TRBD1 identical over 7 bases. In germline, CDR1 is SGHRS, CDR2 YFSETQ. The ends lost 6 bases at V and 7 bases at J; junction bases unmatched: 12. The CDR3 loop spans 14 amino acids. The CDR3 protein is CASNSRQGTRGYTF. The DNA of the CDR3 is TGCGCCAGCAACTCGAGACAGGGCACGCGTGGCTACACCTTC.

In its sample, this clonotype was seen a few times. The chain employs TRBV12-3 or TRBV12-4 and TRBJ2-1, with 8 bases matching TRBD2. Trimming cost V 6 bases and J 0 bases; bases outside gene matches: 13. CDR3 size: 18 residues. As DNA, the CDR3 is TGTGCCAGCAGCTCTTCTAGCGGGTGGCTAAGCTCCTACAATGAGCAGTTCTTC. This encodes CASSSSSGWLSSYNEQFF.

This chain uses TRBV28 with TRBJ2-1; 10 bases fit TRBD1. After removal of 4 bases from V and 9 bases from J, the junction contained 6 bases not matched to a gene. In germline, CDR1 is MDHEN, CDR2 SYDVKM. This CDR3 has 14 amino acids. CDR3 sequence (DNA): TGTGCCAGCAGTTCCCCGGGACAGGGGACTGAGCAGTTCTTC. Protein: CASSSPGQGTEQFF.

This clonotype has just a few counts. The V call is TRBV28, the J call TRBJ2-3; unclear D gene. This CDR3 spans 12 amino acids. V lost 8 bases and J 2 bases, leaving 8 bases between the germline ends. Looked up from germline, CDR1 is MDHEN and CDR2 is SYDVKM. CDR3 sequence: CASLSPTDTQYF. In DNA, the CDR3 is TGTGCCAGCCTGAGCCCCACAGATACGCAGTATTTT.

This clonotype has ten or more counts. V gene TRBV10-3 combines with J gene TRBJ2-1; D uncertain. CDR1 is ENHRY and CDR2 is SYGVKD in the germline V gene. CDR3 length: 16 residues. V shed 0 bases and J shed 0 bases, with 9 bases lying between them. The CDR3 nucleotides are TGTGCCATCAGTGAGTCGAAAGCTAACTCCTACAATGAGCAGTTCTTC. It codes for CAISESKANSYNEQFF.

The chain has TRBV12-3 or TRBV12-4 and TRBJ2-7; 8 nucleotides align to TRBD2. V shed 6 bases, J shed 2 bases, and the junction held 12 bases outside the gene matches. The CDR3 has 16 amino acids. CDR3 loop: CASSPRIAGIAYEQYF. DNA for the CDR3: TGTGCCAGCAGCCCTAGAATAGCGGGAATAGCCTACGAGCAGTACTTC.

In nucleotides, the CDR3 is TGTGCCACCAGTGATTTGGGACTCTACAATGAGCAGTACTTC. Its translation: CATSDLGLYNEQYF. The rearrangement joins TRBV24-1 to TRBJ2-1; TRBD2 is a possible D gene (5 bases). The better agreement between TRBJ2-7 and the DNA end casts doubt on the J call. This CDR3 is built from 14 residues. Germline-derived CDR1 and CDR2 are KGHDR and SFDVKD.

This clonotype was detected ten times or more. This chain uses TRBV12-3 or TRBV12-4 with TRBJ2-7, with D possibly called TRBD1 or TRBD2 (5 bases each). V lost 1 base to trimming and J lost 4 bases, with 11 bases between them. The CDR3 extends over 14 amino acids. CDR3 nucleotide sequence: TGTGCCAGCAGTTTAGAAGTGGGGGTATACGAGCAGTACTTC. This codes for CASSLEVGVYEQYF.

In this sample, this clonotype turned up a few times. This chain links TRBV7-9 with TRBJ2-4; maybe TRBD1 (5 bases). CDR1 is SEHNR, CDR2 FQNEAQ, per germline (reference sequence). V shed 4 bases and J shed 8 bases, with 9 bases lying between them. The CDR3 consists of 12 residues. CDR3 nucleotides: TGTGCCAGCAGCTCGGAAGGGGACATTCAGTACTTC. It translates to CASSSEGDIQYF.

This rearrangement joins TRBV5-1 to TRBJ2-5, with unresolved D. Judging by the DNA end, TRBJ2-7 fits better; the J call may be wrong. The CDR3 is 13 amino acids. The germline V gene encodes CDR1 SGHRS and CDR2 YFSETQ. As DNA, the CDR3 is TGCGCCAGCAGCTTGGTTTTAAGACACGAGCAGTACTTC. Translating it yields CASSLVLRHEQYF.

Regarding this clonotype: The missing conserved phenylalanine or tryptophan at the end of this CDR3 makes a read error likely. The chain carries TRBV20-1 and TRBJ2-3; D remains unclear. CDR1 DFQATT and CDR2 SNEGSKA come from the germline V gene (reference sequence). The V end lost 1 base, the J end lost 1 base, and 18 bases lay between the germline ends. CDR3 length: 17 amino acids. CDR3 sequence (DNA): TGCAGTGCTAGAGGCTATCAGAGTGGGCTTGGCACAGATACGCAGTATTGT. This gives the protein CSARGYQSGLGTDTQYC.

This clonotype appeared a few times. This chain joins TRBV6-2 or TRBV6-3 and TRBJ2-5, with 13 bases fitting TRBD2. The V gene's germline CDR1 is MNHEY and CDR2 SVGEGT. This CDR3 spans 15 amino acids. Losses at the gene ends were 10 bases for V and 7 bases for J; bases not matched to a gene: 12. This CDR3 reads CATVRTSGSGVTQYF. CDR3 nucleotide sequence: TGTGCCACGGTTCGGACTAGCGGGAGCGGGGTGACCCAGTACTTC.

The chain recombines TRBV20-1 with TRBJ2-5; no clear D gene. The CDR3 has 11 residues. Looked up from germline, CDR1 is DFQATT and CDR2 is SNEGSKA (reference sequence). Trimming shortened V by 2 bases and J by 7 bases, and 8 bases separated the two germline ends. The CDR3 DNA reads as TGCAGTGCTAGACCGCTGGGGACCCAGTACTTC. Protein sequence: CSARPLGTQYF.

At least ten counts were recorded for this clonotype. This chain joins TRBV20-1 and TRBJ1-1; D not certain. The CDR3 sequence is 17 residues long. The germline CDR1 and CDR2 sequences are DFQATT and SNEGSKA (reference sequence). Trimming pared 0 bases from V and 1 base from J, leaving 18 bases between. CDR3 nucleotide sequence: TGCAGTGCTAGAGACTTCCGGGTCCCCCTCTCGAACACTGAAGCTTTCTTT. Protein: CSARDFRVPLSNTEAFF.

The rearrangement uses TRBV7-8 and TRBJ2-4; TRBD2 might be the D (5 bases). Germline V gives CDR1 SGHVS, CDR2 FQNEAQ. Trimming stripped 5 bases from V and 2 bases from J, with 16 bases between. CDR3 length: 16 residues. The CDR3 DNA sequence: TGTGCCAGCAGCCTAGGGAGCAGTGGCCCCAAAAACATTCAGTACTTC. Its protein product is CASSLGSSGPKNIQYF.

V and J are TRBV28 and TRBJ2-3; no firm D call. The V end was cut by 0 bases, the J end by 5 bases, with 6 bases between. Germline V lookup: CDR1 MDHEN, CDR2 SYDVKM. The CDR3 consists of 13 residues. In DNA form, the CDR3 reads TGTGCCAGCAGTTTATGGGTGGGAGATACGCAGTATTTT. It yields the protein CASSLWVGDTQYF.

This clonotype turned up a few times. The chain recombines TRBV5-1 with TRBJ2-7; the D gene could be TRBD1 or TRBD2 (6 bases each). CDR1 and CDR2 (germline): SGHRS, YFSETQ. Trimming took off 0 bases at V and 3 bases at J, with 13 bases between the two ends. CDR3 length: 15 amino acids. CDR3 in DNA: TGCGCCAGCAGCTTGGCCGGAGGGGGTTACTACGAGCAGTACTTC. This gives the protein CASSLAGGGYYEQYF.